Each of the 21 T cell receptor beta chains below was sequenced from the same sample in a study of CD8 T cells in ankylosing spondylitis (dated by TCRdb to about 2017). To prepare the library, 5' RACE was applied. The data were produced on an Illumina HiSeq 2500. The raw public reads went through TCRdb reprocessing: fastp at Q25, MiXCR clone calling, in-frame beta chains kept. Duplicate CDR3 protein sequences are folded into a single record with the most common DNA and genes. For this sample there are 200,000 to 250,000 distinct CDR3 sequences; over 30% appear just once. Approximately 4.6% of the sample is taken by the ten largest. The sequencing input was blood, either unsorted or a sorted T cell fraction (not recorded which). The receptor source for this set is a male donor with ankylosing spondylitis or in good health (not recorded which).

This clonotype appeared a few times. CDR3 residues: CATSRDNYNEQFF. As DNA, the CDR3 is TGTGCCACCAGCAGGGACAACTACAATGAGCAGTTCTTC. V and J are TRBV15 and TRBJ2-1; D possibly corresponds to TRBD1 (5 bases). CDR3 size: 13 residues. Germline V gene sequence: CDR1 LNHNV, CDR2 YYDKDF (reference sequence). V shed 3 bases and J shed 3 bases, with 6 bases lying between them.

This clonotype was observed a handful of times. CDR3 DNA sequence: TGTGCCAGCAGTTCCCGCCACAGTCGGAGCAATCAGCCCCAGCATTTT. Its translation is CASSSRHSRSNQPQHF. The chain couples TRBV6-5 to TRBJ1-5; D is uncertain. This CDR3 has 16 amino acids. The V gene's germline CDR1 is MNHEY and CDR2 SVGAGI. Trimming pared 4 bases from V and 1 base from J, leaving 14 bases between.

The V and J genes are TRBV10-3 and TRBJ2-3; 11 bases line up with TRBD1. J gave up 4 bases and V 5 bases, and 11 bases lay outside the gene matches. This CDR3 has 17 residues. Germline V gives CDR1 ENHRY, CDR2 SYGVKD. CDR3 DNA: TGTGCCATCAGTCAAAATCCCCCGGGACAGGGGGCAGATACGCAGTATTTT. This codes for CAISQNPPGQGADTQYF.

DNA of the CDR3: TGTGCCAGCAGTTCCCTACTAAGGGGAGAGACCCAGTACTTC. Translation gives CASSSLLRGETQYF. This chain uses TRBV6-5 with TRBJ2-5; a weak D match, TRBD1 (5 bases). V lost 4 bases and J 4 bases, leaving 13 bases between the germline ends. This CDR3 has 14 residues. Germline V lookup: CDR1 MNHEY, CDR2 SVGAGI.

The rearrangement joins TRBV20-1 to TRBJ2-1, with TRBD2 identical over 13 bases. The CDR3 sequence is 15 residues long. The germline gives CDR1 DFQATT, CDR2 SNEGSKA (reference sequence). V trimming: 6 bases; J trimming: 4 bases; junction bases outside the gene matches: 6. The DNA for the CDR3 is TGCAGTGCGCCCAGACTAGCGGGGGGTTACAATGAGCAGTTCTTC. Protein sequence: CSAPRLAGGYNEQFF.

The chain combines TRBV20-1 with TRBJ1-2; D is undetermined. Trimming pared 5 bases from V and 4 bases from J, leaving 11 bases between. CDR3 length: 12 amino acids. Germline V CDR1 and CDR2: DFQATT, SNEGSKA (reference sequence). CDR3 DNA: TGCAGTGCTCACGGAATTTTCTATGGCTACACCTTC. Translated, it gives CSAHGIFYGYTF.

This clonotype was counted at least ten times. The chain links TRBV20-1 to TRBJ2-1; 10 bases are a match to TRBD2. The ends lost 6 bases at V and 12 bases at J; junction bases unmatched: 11. This CDR3 has 13 residues. CDR1 is DFQATT and CDR2 is SNEGSKA in the germline V gene (reference sequence). As DNA, the CDR3 is TGCAGTGCCCACCTAGCGGGGGTTAGTGGGCAGTTCTTC. This sequence encodes CSAHLAGVSGQFF.

This clonotype was seen repeatedly, ten times or more. The chain is built from TRBV20-1 and TRBJ2-7; a weak D match, TRBD1 (5 bases). The CDR3 loop spans 14 amino acids. Germline CDR1 DFQATT, CDR2 SNEGSKA (reference sequence). With 0 bases removed from V and 5 bases from J, the gap between germline ends came to 14 bases. The CDR3 region is CSAREPRGTHEQYF. DNA of the CDR3: TGCAGTGCTAGAGAACCTAGGGGAACCCACGAGCAGTACTTC.

The J gene is TRBJ2-3, the V gene TRBV5-5; D call uncertain. Per the germline V gene, CDR1 is SGHKS and CDR2 is YYEKEE (reference sequence). CDR3 length: 11 residues. Trimming cost V 2 bases and J 13 bases, with 11 bases left between them. The CDR3: CASSLSQLKYF. CDR3 DNA: TGTGCCAGCAGCTTATCCCAGCTAAAGTATTTT.

Only a few counts were recorded for this clonotype. This chain uses TRBV6-1 with TRBJ2-1; D tentatively reads TRBD1 or TRBD2 (5 bases each). This CDR3 contains 13 residues. The germline V gene has CDR1 MNHNS and CDR2 SASEGT. V was trimmed by 7 bases and J by 5 bases, leaving 12 bases between them. This CDR3 is CASTPGTNNEQFF. The CDR3 DNA reads TGTGCCAGCACTCCCGGGACCAACAATGAGCAGTTCTTC.

V and J are TRBV20-1 and TRBJ1-5, with D possibly TRBD1 on 6 matching bases. CDR1 and CDR2 (germline): DFQATT, SNEGSKA (reference sequence). V was shortened by 4 bases and J by 7 bases, with 14 bases between the two germline ends. This CDR3 is built from 13 residues. CDR3 coding DNA: TGCAGTGCTAACCGGGCGAGGGGGCAGCCCCAGCATTTT. Translated, it gives CSANRARGQPQHF.

The V gene is TRBV2, the J gene TRBJ2-1; TRBD2 is a possible D gene (7 bases). The CDR3 has 16 amino acids. The V end was cut by 3 bases, the J end by 0 bases, with 12 bases between. Germline V gene sequence: CDR1 SNHLY, CDR2 FYNNEI. The CDR3, as DNA: TGTGCCAGCAGTGATCGGGGGGCATACTCCTACAATGAGCAGTTCTTC. This sequence encodes CASSDRGAYSYNEQFF.

This CDR3 reads CSVGAGTEAFF. The CDR3 DNA sequence: TGCAGCGTTGGGGCCGGGACTGAAGCTTTCTTT. The chain joins TRBV29-1 to TRBJ1-1, with D hard to call. The CDR3 runs 11 residues. CDR1 SQVTM and CDR2 ANQGSEA come from the germline V gene. V lost 4 bases to trimming and J lost 5 bases, with 8 bases between them.

This clonotype was seen a few times. The CDR3 is CASSYFLSGGNTGELFF. The CDR3 DNA sequence: TGTGCCAGCAGTTACTTCCTAAGCGGGGGTAACACCGGGGAGCTGTTTTTT. This rearrangement joins TRBV6-5 to TRBJ2-2, with TRBD2 identical over 8 bases. The V and J ends lost 1 base and 2 bases, in that order; junction bases with no gene match: 6. Germline-derived CDR1 and CDR2 are MNHEY and SVGAGI. This CDR3 comprises 17 residues.

This clonotype was detected only a few times. The chain links TRBV5-5 to TRBJ1-1, with D uncertain. CDR1 is SGHKS and CDR2 is YYEKEE in the germline V gene (reference sequence). The CDR3 contains 14 residues. Trimming removed 4 bases from V and 1 base from J, with 11 bases in between. The CDR3 DNA reads as TGTGCCAGCAGCCTCCTACAGAAGAACACTGAAGCTTTCTTT. This codes for CASSLLQKNTEAFF.

The chain employs TRBV7-9 and TRBJ2-1; TRBD1 matches at 7 bases. From germline, CDR1 is SEHNR and CDR2 FQNEAQ (reference sequence). J gave up 7 bases and V 5 bases, and 11 bases lay outside the gene matches. The CDR3 has 15 amino acids. DNA for the CDR3: TGTGCCAGCAGCCCCGGACAGGCACAACTAAATGAGCAGTTCTTC. The encoded protein is CASSPGQAQLNEQFF.

V usage is TRBV12-3 or TRBV12-4 and J usage is TRBJ2-3; unclear D gene. The CDR3 is 16 amino acids. The ends were cut back, 3 bases at V and 1 base at J, with 14 bases in the middle. Written as DNA, the CDR3 is TGTGCCAGCAGTTTTTCCCGGCCAGGAGGCACAGATACGCAGTATTTT. Protein product: CASSFSRPGGTDTQYF.

This clonotype was seen at least ten times. The chain employs TRBV20-1 and TRBJ2-7; 11 bases fit TRBD2. The CDR3 sequence is 13 residues long. Germline lookup yields CDR1 DFQATT and CDR2 SNEGSKA (reference sequence). The V gene end was trimmed by 3 bases and the J gene end by 6 bases; junction bases not matched to a gene: 4. The CDR3 nucleotides read TGCAGTGCTAGGACTAGCGGGGATGGCGAGCAGTACTTC. This translates into CSARTSGDGEQYF.

This clonotype was counted a few times. This sequence joins TRBV20-1 and TRBJ1-1; D gene unclear. This CDR3 has 12 residues. The V and J ends lost 5 bases and 1 base respectively, with 8 bases between them. Germline CDR1 is DFQATT and CDR2 is SNEGSKA (reference sequence). The CDR3 nucleotides are TGCAGTGCTCCTCGGGCGAACACTGAAGCTTTCTTT. This gives the protein CSAPRANTEAFF.

This clonotype was seen more than once but under ten times. The chain has TRBV30 and TRBJ1-1, with 11 nucleotides matching TRBD1. The length of the CDR3 is 20 residues. Germline trimming cut 0 bases from V and 10 bases from J; bases unmatched to any gene: 25. Germline CDR1 reads GTSNPN; CDR2 reads SVGIG (reference sequence). CDR3 amino acids: CAWSVGGLGTGGTKGPPAFF. The CDR3 nucleotides read TGTGCCTGGAGTGTCGGAGGCCTTGGGACAGGGGGAACGAAGGGGCCCCCAGCTTTCTTT.

CDR3 sequence (DNA): TGTGCCAGCAGCCCAACTAGCGGGGGTGGAGATACGCAGTATTTT. Translating it yields CASSPTSGGGDTQYF. The V and J genes are TRBV12-3 or TRBV12-4 and TRBJ2-3; TRBD2 matches 11 bases. The CDR3 covers 15 residues. The junction had 7 bases not matched to a gene; V was cut back by 6 bases and J by 5 bases.